This entry features one T cell receptor (beta chain) sequence. Its matching antigen is unknown. Assay: immunoSEQ multiplex PCR; the TCRdb copy retains only in-frame clones and omits some. This repertoire shows roughly 99,000 clones, roughly 82% found once; its top ten account for 1.4%. CDR1 and CDR2 from the germline V gene are DFQATT and SNEGSKA (reference sequence). The CDR3 has 11 amino acids. V lost 6 bases, J lost 3 bases, and 9 bases lay in between. These data belong to a study of graft-versus-host responses after intestinal transplantation. Study conclusions and caveats: Recipient marrow held GvH clones, some first seen in ileum or blood. Patients who carried graft-donor T cell macrochimerism also had high graft-versus-host to host-versus-graft clonal ratios in their allografts.

The sequence came from a human patient who received an intestinal transplant, so some T cells may come from the graft donor. This specimen was PBMCs, taken 255 days after intestinal transplant. J is TRBJ2-7 and V is TRBV20-1; TRBD2 might be the D (5 bases). CDR3 protein: CSARRGYEQYF. Here the CDR3 DNA reads TGCAGTGCCAGACGGGGCTACGAGCAGTACTTC.